Sequencing of this T cell receptor (beta chain) was carried out in a study of cytomegalovirus exposure and HLA in healthy donors. The CDR3 is 11 residues long. The V end was cut by 7 bases, the J end by 15 bases, with 16 bases between. Germline assignment: CDR1 GTSNPN and CDR2 SVGIG (reference sequence). This PCR relied on a set of 60 Vbeta primers and 13 Jbeta primers. Clones were sequenced by immunoSEQ multiplex PCR, and TCRdb holds only the in-frame ones, with some missing. The profile shows more than 140,000 clones, more than 65% of them singletons. The study, taken as a whole, reports: Later genetic work tied a missense DCLRE1C variant to beta-chain V and J trimming. Segments of the TCR beta V type were, in most cases, productive about 90% or about 30% of the time in an earlier analysis.

Concerning this clone itself: Its target is not known.

The sequencing input was PBMCs. The gene calls are TRBV30 and TRBJ1-6; D gene ambiguous. The source of this sequence is a man aged 25-45 years in good health and CMV-seropositive. This chain's CDR3 is CASPQGGRLHF. DNA of the CDR3: TGTGCCTCTCCCCAAGGAGGGCGCCTCCACTTT.